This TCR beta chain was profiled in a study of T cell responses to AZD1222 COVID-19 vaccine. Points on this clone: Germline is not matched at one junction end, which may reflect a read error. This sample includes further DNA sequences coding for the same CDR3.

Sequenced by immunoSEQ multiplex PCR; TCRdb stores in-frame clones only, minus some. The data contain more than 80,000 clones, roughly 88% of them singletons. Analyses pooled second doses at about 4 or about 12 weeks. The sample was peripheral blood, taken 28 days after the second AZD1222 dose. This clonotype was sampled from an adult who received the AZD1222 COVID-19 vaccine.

The CDR3 loop reads CASRSTGKKDYEQYF. The CDR3 DNA sequence: TGTGCCAGCAGGTCGACAGGGAAGAAGGACTACGAGCAATACTTC. The rearrangement joins TRBV28 to TRBJ2-7, with D maybe TRBD1 (7 bases). This CDR3 spans 15 amino acids. CDR1 is MDHEN and CDR2 is SYDVKM in the germline V gene.